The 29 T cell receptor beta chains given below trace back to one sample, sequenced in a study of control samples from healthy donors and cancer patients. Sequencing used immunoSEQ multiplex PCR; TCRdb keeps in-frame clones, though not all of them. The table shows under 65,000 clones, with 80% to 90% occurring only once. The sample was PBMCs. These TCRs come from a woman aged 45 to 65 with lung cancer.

The CDR3 coding sequence is TGTGCCAGCAGTCGAAGGACAGCCTATGGCTACACCTTC. This gives the protein CASSRRTAYGYTF. The chain carries TRBV2 and TRBJ1-2; a weak D match, TRBD1 (6 bases). Trimming pared 5 bases from V and 4 bases from J, leaving 11 bases between. The CDR3 contains 13 residues. Germline V CDR1 and CDR2: SNHLY, FYNNEI.

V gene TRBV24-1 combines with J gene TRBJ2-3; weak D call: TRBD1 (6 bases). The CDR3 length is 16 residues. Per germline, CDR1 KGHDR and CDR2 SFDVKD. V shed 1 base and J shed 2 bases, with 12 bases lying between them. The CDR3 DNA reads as TGTGCCACCAGTGATTTAGACGACAGGTACACAGATACGCAGTATTTT. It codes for CATSDLDDRYTDTQYF.

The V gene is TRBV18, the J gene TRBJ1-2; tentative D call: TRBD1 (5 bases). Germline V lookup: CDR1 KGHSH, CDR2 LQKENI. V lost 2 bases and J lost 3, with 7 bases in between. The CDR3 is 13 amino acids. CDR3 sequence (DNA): TGTGCCAGCTCACCATCGGGGGACTATGGCTACACCTTC. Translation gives CASSPSGDYGYTF. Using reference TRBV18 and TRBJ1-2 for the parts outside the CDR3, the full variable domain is NAGVMQNPRHLVRRRGQEARLRCSPMKGHSHVYWYRQLPEEGLKFMVYLQKENIIDESGMPKERFSAEFPKEGPSILRIQQVVRGDSAAYFCASSPSGDYGYTFGSGTRLTVV.

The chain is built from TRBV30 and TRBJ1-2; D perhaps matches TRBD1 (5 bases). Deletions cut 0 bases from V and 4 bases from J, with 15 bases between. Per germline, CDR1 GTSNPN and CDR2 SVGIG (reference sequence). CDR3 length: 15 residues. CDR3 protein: CAWSVGGYGGYGYTF. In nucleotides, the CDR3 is TGTGCCTGGAGTGTTGGAGGGTATGGGGGCTATGGCTACACCTTC.

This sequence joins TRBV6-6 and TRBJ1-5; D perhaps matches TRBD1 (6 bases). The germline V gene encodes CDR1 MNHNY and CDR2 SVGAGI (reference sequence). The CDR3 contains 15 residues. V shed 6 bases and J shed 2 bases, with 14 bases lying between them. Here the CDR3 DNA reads TGTGCCAGCAGCTATAACAGGGACGGCAATCAGCCCCAGCATTTT. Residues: CASSYNRDGNQPQHF.

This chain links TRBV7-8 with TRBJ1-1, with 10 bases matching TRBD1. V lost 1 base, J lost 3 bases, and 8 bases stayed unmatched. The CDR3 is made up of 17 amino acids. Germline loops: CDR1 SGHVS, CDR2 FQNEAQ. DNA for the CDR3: TGTGCCAGCAGCTTAGGATTGGGGACAGGGGAGGACACTGAAGCTTTCTTT. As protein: CASSLGLGTGEDTEAFF.

Written as DNA, the CDR3 is TGTGCCAGCAGTTCGGGACAGTCCTACGAGCAGTACTTC. The encoded protein is CASSSGQSYEQYF. This chain uses TRBV6-2 or TRBV6-3 with TRBJ2-7; 7 bases fit TRBD1. The CDR3 has 13 residues. J was trimmed by 1 base and V by 4 bases; bases with no gene match: 1. Per germline, CDR1 MNHEY and CDR2 SVGEGT.

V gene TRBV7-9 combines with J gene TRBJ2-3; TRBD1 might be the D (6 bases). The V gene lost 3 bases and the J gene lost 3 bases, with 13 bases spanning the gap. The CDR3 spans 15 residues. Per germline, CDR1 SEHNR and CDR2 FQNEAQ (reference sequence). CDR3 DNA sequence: TGTGCCAGCAGCTTCGAACTTGGACAGACAGATACGCAGTATTTT. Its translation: CASSFELGQTDTQYF.

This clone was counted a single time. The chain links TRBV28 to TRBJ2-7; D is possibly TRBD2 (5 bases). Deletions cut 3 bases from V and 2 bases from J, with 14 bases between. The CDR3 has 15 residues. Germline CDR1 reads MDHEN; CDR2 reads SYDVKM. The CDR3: CASSFSGKEAYEQYF. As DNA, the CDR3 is TGTGCCAGCAGTTTCTCCGGGAAAGAGGCCTACGAGCAGTACTTC.

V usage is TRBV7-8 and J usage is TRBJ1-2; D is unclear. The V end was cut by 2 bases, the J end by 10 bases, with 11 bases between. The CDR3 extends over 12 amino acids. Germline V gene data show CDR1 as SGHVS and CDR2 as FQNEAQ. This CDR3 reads CASSLIAEDYTF. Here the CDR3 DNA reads TGTGCCAGCAGCTTAATCGCGGAAGACTACACCTTC.

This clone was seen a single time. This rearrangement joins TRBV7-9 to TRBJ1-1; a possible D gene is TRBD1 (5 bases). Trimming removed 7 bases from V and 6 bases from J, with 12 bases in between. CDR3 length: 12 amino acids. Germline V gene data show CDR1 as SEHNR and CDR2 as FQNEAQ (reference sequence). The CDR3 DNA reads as TGTGCCAGCATCGGGACTGGTCCTGAAGCTTTCTTT. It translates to CASIGTGPEAFF.

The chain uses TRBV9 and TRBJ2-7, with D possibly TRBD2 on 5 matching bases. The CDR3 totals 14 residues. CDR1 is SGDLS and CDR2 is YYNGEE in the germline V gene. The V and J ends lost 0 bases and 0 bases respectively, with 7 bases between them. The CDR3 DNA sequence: TGTGCCAGCAGCGTAGCTCGGGACTCCTACGAGCAGTACTTC. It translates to CASSVARDSYEQYF.

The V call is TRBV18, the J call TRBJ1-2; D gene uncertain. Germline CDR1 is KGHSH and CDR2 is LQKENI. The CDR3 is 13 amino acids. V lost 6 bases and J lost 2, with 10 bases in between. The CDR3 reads CASSPEGNYGYTF. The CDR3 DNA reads TGTGCCAGCTCGCCGGAAGGGAACTATGGCTACACCTTC.

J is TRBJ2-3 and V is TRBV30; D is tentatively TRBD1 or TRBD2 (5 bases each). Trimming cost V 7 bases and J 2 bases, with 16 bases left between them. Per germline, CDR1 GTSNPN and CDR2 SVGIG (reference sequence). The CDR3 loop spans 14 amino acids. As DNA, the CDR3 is TGTGCCTCGGATGGGGACGTGCTCACAGATACGCAGTATTTT. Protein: CASDGDVLTDTQYF.

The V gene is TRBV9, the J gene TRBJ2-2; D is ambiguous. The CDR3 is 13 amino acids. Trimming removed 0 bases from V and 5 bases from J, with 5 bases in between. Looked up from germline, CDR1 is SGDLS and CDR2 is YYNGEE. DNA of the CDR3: TGTGCCAGCAGCGTAGACATAACCGGGGAGCTGTTTTTT. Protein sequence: CASSVDITGELFF. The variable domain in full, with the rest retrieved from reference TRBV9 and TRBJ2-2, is DSGVTQTPKHLITATGQRVTLRCSPRSGDLSVYWYQQSLDQGLQFLIQYYNGEERAKGNILERFSAQQFPDLHSELNLSSLELGDSALYFCASSVDITGELFFGEGSRLTVL.

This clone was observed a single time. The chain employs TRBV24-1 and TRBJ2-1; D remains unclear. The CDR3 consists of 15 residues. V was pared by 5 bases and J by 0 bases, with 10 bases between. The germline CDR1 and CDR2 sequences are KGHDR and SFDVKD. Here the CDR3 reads CATSGTRGSYNEQFF. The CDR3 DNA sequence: TGTGCCACCAGTGGCACCCGAGGCTCCTACAATGAGCAGTTCTTC.

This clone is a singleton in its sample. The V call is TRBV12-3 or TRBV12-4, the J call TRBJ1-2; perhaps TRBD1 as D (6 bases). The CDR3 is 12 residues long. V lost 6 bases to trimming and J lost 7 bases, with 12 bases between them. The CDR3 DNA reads TGTGCCAGCAGCCGATCACAGGGTGGCTACACCTTC. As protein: CASSRSQGGYTF.

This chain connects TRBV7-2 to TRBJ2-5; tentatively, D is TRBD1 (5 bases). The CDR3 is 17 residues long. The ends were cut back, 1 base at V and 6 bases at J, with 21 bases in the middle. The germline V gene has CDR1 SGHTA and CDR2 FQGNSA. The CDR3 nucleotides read TGTGCCAGCAGCTTAGGGGTCGCAGGGTTGATCGTGCAGACCCAGTACTTC. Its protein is CASSLGVAGLIVQTQYF.

The CDR3: CASSSIYEQYF. Written as DNA, the CDR3 is TGTGCCAGTAGTTCCATCTACGAGCAGTACTTC. The chain joins TRBV19 to TRBJ2-7; unclear D gene. The germline V and J ends were trimmed by 5 bases and 3 bases, with 5 bases remaining between them. Germline loops: CDR1 LNHDA, CDR2 SQIVND (reference sequence). The CDR3 totals 11 residues. The full variable domain, its missing parts supplied by reference TRBV19 and TRBJ2-7, is DGGITQSPKYLFRKEGQNVTLSCEQNLNHDAMYWYRQDPGQGLRLIYYSQIVNDFQKGDIAEGYSVSREKKESFPLTVTSAQKNPTAFYLCASSSIYEQYFGPGTRLTVT.

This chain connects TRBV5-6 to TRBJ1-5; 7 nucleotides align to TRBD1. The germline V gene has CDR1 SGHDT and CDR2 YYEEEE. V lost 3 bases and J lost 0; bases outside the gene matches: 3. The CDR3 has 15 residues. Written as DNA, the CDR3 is TGTGCCAGCAGCTGGGGACAGAATAGCAATCAGCCCCAGCATTTT. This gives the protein CASSWGQNSNQPQHF.

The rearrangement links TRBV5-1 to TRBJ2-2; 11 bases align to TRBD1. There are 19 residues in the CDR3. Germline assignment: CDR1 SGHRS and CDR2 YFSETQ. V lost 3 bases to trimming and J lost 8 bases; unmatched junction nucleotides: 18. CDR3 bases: TGCGCCAGCAGCTGTTTCAGGACAGGGGGCGCCTGGATTTGTGGGGAGCTGTTTTTT. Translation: CASSCFRTGGAWICGELFF. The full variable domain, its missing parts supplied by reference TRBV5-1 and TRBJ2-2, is KAGVTQTPRYLIKTRGQQVTLSCSPISGHRSVSWYQQTPGQGLQFLFEYFSETQRNKGNFPGRFSGRQFSNSRSEMNVSTLELGDSALYLCASSCFRTGGAWICGELFFGEGSRLTVL.

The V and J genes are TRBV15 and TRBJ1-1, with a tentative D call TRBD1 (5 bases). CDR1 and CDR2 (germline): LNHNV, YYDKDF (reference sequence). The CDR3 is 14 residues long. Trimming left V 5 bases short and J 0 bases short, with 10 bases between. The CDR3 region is CATSPGGLNTEAFF. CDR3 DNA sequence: TGTGCCACCAGCCCCGGGGGTTTGAACACTGAAGCTTTCTTT.

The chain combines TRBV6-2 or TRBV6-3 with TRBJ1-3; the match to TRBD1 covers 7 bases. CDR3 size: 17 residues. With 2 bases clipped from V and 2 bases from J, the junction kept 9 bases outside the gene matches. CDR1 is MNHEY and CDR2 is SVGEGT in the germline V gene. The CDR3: CASSYLQQGLTGNTIYF. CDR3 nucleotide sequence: TGTGCCAGCAGTTACCTCCAACAGGGGCTCACTGGAAACACCATATATTTT.

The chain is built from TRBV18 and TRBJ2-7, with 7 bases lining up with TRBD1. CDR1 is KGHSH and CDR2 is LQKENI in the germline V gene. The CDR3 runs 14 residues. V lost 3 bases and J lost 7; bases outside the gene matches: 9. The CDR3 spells CASSPGNRGREQYF. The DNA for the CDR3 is TGTGCCAGCTCACCTGGGAACAGGGGTCGGGAGCAGTACTTC. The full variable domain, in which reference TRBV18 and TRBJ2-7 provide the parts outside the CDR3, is NAGVMQNPRHLVRRRGQEARLRCSPMKGHSHVYWYRQLPEEGLKFMVYLQKENIIDESGMPKERFSAEFPKEGPSILRIQQVVRGDSAAYFCASSPGNRGREQYFGPGTRLTVT.

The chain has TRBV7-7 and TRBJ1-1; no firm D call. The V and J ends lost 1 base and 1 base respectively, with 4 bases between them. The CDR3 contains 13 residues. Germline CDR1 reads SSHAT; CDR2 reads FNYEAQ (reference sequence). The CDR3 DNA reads TGTGCCAGCAGCTTAGAGAAGAACACTGAAGCTTTCTTT. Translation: CASSLEKNTEAFF.

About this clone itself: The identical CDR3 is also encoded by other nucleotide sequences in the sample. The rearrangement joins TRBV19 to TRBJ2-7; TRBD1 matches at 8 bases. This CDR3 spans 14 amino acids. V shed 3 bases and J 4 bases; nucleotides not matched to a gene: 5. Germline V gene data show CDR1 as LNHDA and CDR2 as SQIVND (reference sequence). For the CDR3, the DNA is TGTGCCAGTAGTATCGGACAGGGAGGTTACGAGCAGTACTTC. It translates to CASSIGQGGYEQYF.

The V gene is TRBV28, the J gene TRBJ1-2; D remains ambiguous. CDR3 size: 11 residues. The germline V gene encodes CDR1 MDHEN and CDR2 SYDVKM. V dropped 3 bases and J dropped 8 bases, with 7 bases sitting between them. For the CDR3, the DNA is TGTGCCAGCAGTTTGAAGGGCGGCTACACCTTC. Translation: CASSLKGGYTF.

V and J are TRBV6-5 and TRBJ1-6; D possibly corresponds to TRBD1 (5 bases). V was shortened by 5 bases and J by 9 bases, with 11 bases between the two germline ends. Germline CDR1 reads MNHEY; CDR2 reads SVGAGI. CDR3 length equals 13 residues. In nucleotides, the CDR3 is TGTGCCAGCAGTCCAGGGTTAAGTTCACCCCTCCACTTT. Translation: CASSPGLSSPLHF.

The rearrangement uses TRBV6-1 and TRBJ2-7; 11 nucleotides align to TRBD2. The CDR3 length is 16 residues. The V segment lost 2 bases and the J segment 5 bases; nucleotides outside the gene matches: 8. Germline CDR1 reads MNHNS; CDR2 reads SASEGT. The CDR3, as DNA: TGTGCCAGCAGTGAAAGTCAGCTAGCGGGGGGCCACGAGCAGTACTTC. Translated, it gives CASSESQLAGGHEQYF.